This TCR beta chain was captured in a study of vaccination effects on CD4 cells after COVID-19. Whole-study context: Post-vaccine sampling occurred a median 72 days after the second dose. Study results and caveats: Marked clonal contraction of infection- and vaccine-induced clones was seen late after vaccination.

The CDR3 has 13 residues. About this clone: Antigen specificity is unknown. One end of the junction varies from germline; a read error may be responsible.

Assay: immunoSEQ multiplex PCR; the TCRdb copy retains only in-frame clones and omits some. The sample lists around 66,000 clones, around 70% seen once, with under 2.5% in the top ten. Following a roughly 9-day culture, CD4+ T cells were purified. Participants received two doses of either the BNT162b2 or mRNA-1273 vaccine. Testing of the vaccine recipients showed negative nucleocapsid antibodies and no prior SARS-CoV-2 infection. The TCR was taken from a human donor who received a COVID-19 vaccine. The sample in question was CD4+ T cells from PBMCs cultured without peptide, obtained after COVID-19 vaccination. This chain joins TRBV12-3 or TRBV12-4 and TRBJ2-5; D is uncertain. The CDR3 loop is CASSPHAQQTQYF. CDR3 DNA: TGTGCCAGCAGCCCCCACGCCCAACAGACCCAGTACTTC.